The present TCR beta chain was sequenced within a study of identical twins. Study-wide findings and caveats: Cord blood beta clonotypes that were abundant carried fewer insertions, and memory repertoires showed no such trend.

A remark on this clonotype: The antigen is not known.

Template switching added a universal primer binding site, and final cDNA carried unique molecular identifiers. TCRdb fed the 5' RACE reads into MiXCR, producing one record per CDR3 protein. The table records 420,000 or so distinct CDR3 sequences, about 18% of them present only once. This receptor was identified in a man over 45 in good health. Input material: naive T cells sorted from blood.

The CDR3 nucleotides are TGTGCCAGCAGCAAAGTCCCGCTAGCGGGAGGACTATACACCGGGGAGCTGTTTTTT. It codes for CASSKVPLAGGLYTGELFF. The J gene is TRBJ2-2, the V gene TRBV21-1; whether TRBD2, the table's D call, matches the DNA was not checked. TRBV21-1 is a listed pseudogene. This CDR3 has 19 amino acids.